This TCR beta chain was identified in a study of blood T cell repertoires in COVID-19. Study-level background: From the United States, Italy and Spain came samples of acute and convalescent COVID-19.

Authors' methods: Reference gene primer amplification gave estimated nucleated cell counts. The table came from immunoSEQ multiplex PCR; TCRdb's copy has only in-frame clones and leaves some out. V and J calls plus clone size are reproduced from that table; the DNA served to infer D and trimming. The data show 400,000 or so clones, 80% to 90% seen once. The CDR3 contains 9 residues. Trimming removed 11 bases at V and 13 bases at J, with 12 bases between. Those enrolled in Seattle joined during active infection and were followed longitudinally afterward. The chain has TRBV12-3 or TRBV12-4 and TRBJ2-4; D is unresolved. Sequenced sample: peripheral blood. This sequence originates from a man aged 18-30 years with COVID-19, enrolled during active disease. The CDR3 sequence is CAPLECQYF. The CDR3 DNA sequence: TGTGCCCCGCTAGAGTGCCAGTACTTC.